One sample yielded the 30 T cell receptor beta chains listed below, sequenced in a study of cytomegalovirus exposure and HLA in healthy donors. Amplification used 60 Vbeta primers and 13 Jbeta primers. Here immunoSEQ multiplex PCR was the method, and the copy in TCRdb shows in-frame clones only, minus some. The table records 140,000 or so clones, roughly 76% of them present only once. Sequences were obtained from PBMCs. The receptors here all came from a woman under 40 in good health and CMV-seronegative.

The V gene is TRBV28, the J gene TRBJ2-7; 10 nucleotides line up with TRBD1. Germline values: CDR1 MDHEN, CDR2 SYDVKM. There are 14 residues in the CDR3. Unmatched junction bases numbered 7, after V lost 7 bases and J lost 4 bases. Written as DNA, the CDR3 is TGTGCCAGCATCGTGACAGGGGGCAGGTACGAGCAGTACTTC. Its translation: CASIVTGGRYEQYF.

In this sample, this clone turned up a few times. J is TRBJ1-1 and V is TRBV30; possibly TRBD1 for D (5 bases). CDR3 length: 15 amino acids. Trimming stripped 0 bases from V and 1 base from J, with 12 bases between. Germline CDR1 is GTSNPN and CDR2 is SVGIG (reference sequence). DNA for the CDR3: TGTGCCTGGAGTGTACGGGGGGGGAAGAACACTGAAGCTTTCTTT. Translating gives CAWSVRGGKNTEAFF. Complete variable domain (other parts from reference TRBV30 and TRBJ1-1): SQTIHQWPATLVQPVGSPLSLECTVEGTSNPNLYWYRQAAGRGLQLLFYSVGIGQISSEVPQNLSASRPQDRQFILSSKKLLLSDSGFYLCAWSVRGGKNTEAFFGQGTRLTVV.

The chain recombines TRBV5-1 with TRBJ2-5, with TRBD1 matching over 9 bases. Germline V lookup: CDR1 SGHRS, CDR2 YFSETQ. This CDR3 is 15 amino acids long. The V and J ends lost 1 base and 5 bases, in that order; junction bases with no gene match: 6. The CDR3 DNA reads TGCGCCAGCAGCTTGACCGGGACAGGGTGGGAGACCCAGTACTTC. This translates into CASSLTGTGWETQYF.

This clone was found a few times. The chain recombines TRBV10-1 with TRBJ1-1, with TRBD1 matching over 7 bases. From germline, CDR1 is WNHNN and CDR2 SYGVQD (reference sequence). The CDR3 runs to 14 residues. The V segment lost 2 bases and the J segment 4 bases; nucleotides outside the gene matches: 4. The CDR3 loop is CASSEARTGTEAFF. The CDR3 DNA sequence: TGCGCCAGCAGTGAGGCACGGACAGGCACTGAAGCTTTCTTT.

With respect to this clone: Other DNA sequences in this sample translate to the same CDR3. The CDR3 here is CASRTNSGGTEAFF. As DNA, the CDR3 is TGTGCCAGCAGGACGAACAGCGGGGGCACTGAAGCTTTCTTT. This chain links TRBV19 with TRBJ1-1, with D possibly TRBD1 on 5 matching bases. Trimming stripped 9 bases from V and 4 bases from J, with 18 bases between. The CDR3 length is 14 residues. The germline CDR1 and CDR2 sequences are LNHDA and SQIVND (reference sequence).

CDR3 sequence reads: CAIRQGTQETQYF. DNA of the CDR3: TGTGCCATCCGACAGGGTACTCAAGAGACCCAGTACTTC. The chain has TRBV7-2 and TRBJ2-5; TRBD1 matches at 7 bases. In germline, CDR1 is SGHTA, CDR2 FQGNSA. The CDR3 sequence is 13 residues long. The J segment lost 2 bases and the V segment lost 10 bases, leaving 7 bases of the junction unmatched.

This chain's CDR3 is CASSLRGAANEKLFF. The DNA of the CDR3 is TGTGCCAGCAGTCTCCGGGGAGCAGCTAATGAAAAACTGTTTTTT. The V and J genes are TRBV7-3 and TRBJ1-4; D ambiguous. V lost 6 bases, J lost 3 bases, and 14 bases lay in between. Germline CDR1 and CDR2: SGHTA and FQGTGA. The CDR3 loop spans 15 amino acids.

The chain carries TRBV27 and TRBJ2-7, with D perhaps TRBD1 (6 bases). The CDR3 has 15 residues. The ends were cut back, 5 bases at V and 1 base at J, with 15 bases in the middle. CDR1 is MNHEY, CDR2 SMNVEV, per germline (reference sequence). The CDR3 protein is CASSLRGVKSYEQYF. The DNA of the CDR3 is TGTGCCAGCAGTCTCAGGGGAGTTAAGTCCTACGAGCAGTACTTC.

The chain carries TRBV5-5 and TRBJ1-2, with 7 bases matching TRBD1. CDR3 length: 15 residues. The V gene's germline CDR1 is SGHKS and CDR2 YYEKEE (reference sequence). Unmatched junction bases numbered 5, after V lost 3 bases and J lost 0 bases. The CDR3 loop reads CASSSSTGANYGYTF. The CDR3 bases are TGTGCCAGCAGCTCGTCCACAGGGGCTAACTATGGCTACACCTTC. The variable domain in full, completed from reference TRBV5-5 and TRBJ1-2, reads DAGVTQSPTHLIKTRGQQVTLRCSPISGHKSVSWYQQVLGQGPQFIFQYYEKEERGRGNFPDRFSARQFPNYSSELNVNALLLGDSALYLCASSSSTGANYGYTFGSGTRLTVV.

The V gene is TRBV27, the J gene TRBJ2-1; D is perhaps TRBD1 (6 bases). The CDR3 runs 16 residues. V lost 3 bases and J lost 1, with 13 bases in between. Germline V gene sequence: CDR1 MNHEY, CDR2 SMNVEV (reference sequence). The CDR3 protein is CASSFKGQHSYNEQFF. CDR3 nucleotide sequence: TGTGCCAGCAGTTTCAAGGGACAACATTCCTACAATGAGCAGTTCTTC.

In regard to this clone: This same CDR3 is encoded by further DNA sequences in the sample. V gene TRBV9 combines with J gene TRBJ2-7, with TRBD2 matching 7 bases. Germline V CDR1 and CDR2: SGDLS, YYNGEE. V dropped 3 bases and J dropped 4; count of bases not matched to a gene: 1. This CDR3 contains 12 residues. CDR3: CASSGGGYEQYF. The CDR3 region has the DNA TGTGCCAGCAGCGGGGGGGGGTACGAGCAGTACTTC. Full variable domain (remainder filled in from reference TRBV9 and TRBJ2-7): DSGVTQTPKHLITATGQRVTLRCSPRSGDLSVYWYQQSLDQGLQFLIQYYNGEERAKGNILERFSAQQFPDLHSELNLSSLELGDSALYFCASSGGGYEQYFGPGTRLTVT.

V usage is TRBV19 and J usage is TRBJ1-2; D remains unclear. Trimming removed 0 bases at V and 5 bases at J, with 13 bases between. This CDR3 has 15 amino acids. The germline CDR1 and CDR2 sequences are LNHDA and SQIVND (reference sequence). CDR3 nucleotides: TGTGCCAGTAGTATAGAGGCGGCTGATGCGTATGGCTACACCTTC. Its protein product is CASSIEAADAYGYTF.

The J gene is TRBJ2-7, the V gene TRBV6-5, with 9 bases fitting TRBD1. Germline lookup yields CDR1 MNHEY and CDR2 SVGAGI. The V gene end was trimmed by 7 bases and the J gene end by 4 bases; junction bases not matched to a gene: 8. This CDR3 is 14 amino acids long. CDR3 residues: CASTKGQGQYEQYF. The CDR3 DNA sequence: TGTGCCAGCACCAAAGGACAGGGGCAATACGAGCAGTACTTC.

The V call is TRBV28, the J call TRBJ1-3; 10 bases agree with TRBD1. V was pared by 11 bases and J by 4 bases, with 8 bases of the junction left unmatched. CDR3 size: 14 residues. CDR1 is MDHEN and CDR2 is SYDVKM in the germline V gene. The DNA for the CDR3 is TGTGCCGGAAGGACAGGGGGAAAAGGAAACACCATATATTTT. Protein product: CAGRTGGKGNTIYF.

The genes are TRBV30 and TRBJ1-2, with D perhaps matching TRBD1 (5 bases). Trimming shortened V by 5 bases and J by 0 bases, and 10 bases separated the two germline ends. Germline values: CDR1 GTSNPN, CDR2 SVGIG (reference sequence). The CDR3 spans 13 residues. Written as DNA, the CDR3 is TGTGCCTGGGGGACGGGAGCTAACTATGGCTACACCTTC. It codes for CAWGTGANYGYTF.

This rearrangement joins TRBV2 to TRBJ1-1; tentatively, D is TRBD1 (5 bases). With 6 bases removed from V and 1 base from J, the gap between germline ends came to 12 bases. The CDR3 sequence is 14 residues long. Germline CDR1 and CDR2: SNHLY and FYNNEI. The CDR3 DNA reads TGTGCCAGCAGGAGAGACGGACAGAACACTGAAGCTTTCTTT. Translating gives CASRRDGQNTEAFF.

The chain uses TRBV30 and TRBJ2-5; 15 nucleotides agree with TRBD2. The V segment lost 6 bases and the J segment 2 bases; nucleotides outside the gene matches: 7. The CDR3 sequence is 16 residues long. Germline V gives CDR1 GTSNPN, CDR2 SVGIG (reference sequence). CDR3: CACGTSGRPDQETQYF. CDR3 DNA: TGTGCCTGTGGGACTAGCGGGAGGCCCGATCAAGAGACCCAGTACTTC. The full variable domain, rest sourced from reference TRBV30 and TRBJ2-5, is SQTIHQWPATLVQPVGSPLSLECTVEGTSNPNLYWYRQAAGRGLQLLFYSVGIGQISSEVPQNLSASRPQDRQFILSSKKLLLSDSGFYLCACGTSGRPDQETQYFGPGTRLLVL.

This CDR3 is CASGLVREGAYNQPQHF. The CDR3 DNA sequence: TGTGCTAGTGGTTTGGTACGCGAGGGCGCCTACAATCAGCCCCAGCATTTT. J is TRBJ1-5 and V is TRBV12-5, with unresolved D. The CDR3 is made up of 17 amino acids. Germline loops: CDR1 LGHNT, CDR2 FRNRAP. Trimming took 0 bases from V and 3 from J, leaving 15 bases between them.

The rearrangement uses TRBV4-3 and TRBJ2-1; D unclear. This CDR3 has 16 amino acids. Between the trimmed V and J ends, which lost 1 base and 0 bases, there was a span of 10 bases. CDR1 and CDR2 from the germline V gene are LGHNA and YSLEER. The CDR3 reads CASSQAYTLSYNEQFF. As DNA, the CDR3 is TGCGCCAGCAGCCAAGCTTACACCCTCTCCTACAATGAGCAGTTCTTC.

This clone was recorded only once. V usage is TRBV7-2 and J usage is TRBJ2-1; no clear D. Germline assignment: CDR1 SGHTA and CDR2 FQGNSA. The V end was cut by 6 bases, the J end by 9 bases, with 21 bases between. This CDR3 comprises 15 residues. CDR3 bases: TGTGCCAGCAGGGCTGACGTCGGGTTGCCGGGTGAGCAGTTCTTC. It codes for CASRADVGLPGEQFF. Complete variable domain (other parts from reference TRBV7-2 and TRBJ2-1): GAGVSQSPSNKVTEKGKDVELRCDPISGHTALYWYRQSLGQGLEFLIYFQGNSAPDKSGLPSDRFSAERTGGSVSTLTIQRTQQEDSAVYLCASRADVGLPGEQFFGPGTRLTVL.

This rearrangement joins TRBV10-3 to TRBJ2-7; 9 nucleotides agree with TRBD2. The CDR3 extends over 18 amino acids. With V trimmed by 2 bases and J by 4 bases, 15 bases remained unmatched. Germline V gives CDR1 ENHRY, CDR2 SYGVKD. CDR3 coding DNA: TGTGCCATCAGTGAGGCCCTTTCCGGTAGCGGGAGAGGGTACGAGCAGTACTTC. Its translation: CAISEALSGSGRGYEQYF.

The CDR3 DNA reads as TGTGCCAGCAGTGGGACAGGGTATCCTGGGGGCTACACCTTC. Amino acid sequence: CASSGTGYPGGYTF. V usage is TRBV25-1 and J usage is TRBJ1-2; TRBD1 matches 8 bases. This CDR3 has 14 residues. Germline lookup yields CDR1 MGHDK and CDR2 SYGVNS. After removal of 4 bases from V and 8 bases from J, the junction contained 9 bases not matched to a gene.

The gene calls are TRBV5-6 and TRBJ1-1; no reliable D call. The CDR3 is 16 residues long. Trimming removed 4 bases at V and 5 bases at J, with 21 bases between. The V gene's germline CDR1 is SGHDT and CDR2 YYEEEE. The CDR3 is CASSPRLGREGTEAFF. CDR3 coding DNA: TGTGCCAGCAGCCCCCGACTCGGACGGGAAGGAACTGAAGCTTTCTTT.

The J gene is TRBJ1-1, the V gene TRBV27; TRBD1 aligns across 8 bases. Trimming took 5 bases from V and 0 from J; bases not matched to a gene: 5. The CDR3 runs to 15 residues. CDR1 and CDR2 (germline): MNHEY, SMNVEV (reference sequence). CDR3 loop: CASSAQTGVNTEAFF. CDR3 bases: TGTGCCAGCAGTGCCCAGACAGGGGTGAACACTGAAGCTTTCTTT.

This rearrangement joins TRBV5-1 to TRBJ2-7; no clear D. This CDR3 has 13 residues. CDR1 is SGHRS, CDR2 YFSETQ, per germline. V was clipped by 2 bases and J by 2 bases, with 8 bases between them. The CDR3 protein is CASSLGGTYEQYF. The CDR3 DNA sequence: TGCGCCAGCAGCTTAGGCGGAACCTACGAGCAGTACTTC. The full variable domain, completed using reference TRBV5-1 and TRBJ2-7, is KAGVTQTPRYLIKTRGQQVTLSCSPISGHRSVSWYQQTPGQGLQFLFEYFSETQRNKGNFPGRFSGRQFSNSRSEMNVSTLELGDSALYLCASSLGGTYEQYFGPGTRLTVT.

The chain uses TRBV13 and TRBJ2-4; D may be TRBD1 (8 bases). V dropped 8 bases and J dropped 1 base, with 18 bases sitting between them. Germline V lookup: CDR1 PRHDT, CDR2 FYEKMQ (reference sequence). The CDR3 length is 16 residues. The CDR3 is CASSQGGGAAKNIQYF. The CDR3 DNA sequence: TGTGCCAGCTCACAGGGGGGGGGCGCGGCCAAAAACATTCAGTACTTC.

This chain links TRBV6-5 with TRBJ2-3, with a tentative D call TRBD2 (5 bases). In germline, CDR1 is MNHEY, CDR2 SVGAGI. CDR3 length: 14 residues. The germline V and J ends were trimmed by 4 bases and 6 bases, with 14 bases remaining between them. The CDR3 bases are TGTGCCAGCAGTTCCGAGAGGGCCATCGATACGCAGTATTTT. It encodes CASSSERAIDTQYF.

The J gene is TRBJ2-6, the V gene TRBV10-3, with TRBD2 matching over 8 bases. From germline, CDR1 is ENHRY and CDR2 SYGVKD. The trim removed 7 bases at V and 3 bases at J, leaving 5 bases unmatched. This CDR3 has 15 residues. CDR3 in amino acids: CAITGAGDGANVLTF. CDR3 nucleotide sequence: TGTGCCATCACCGGAGCGGGGGATGGGGCCAACGTCCTGACTTTC.

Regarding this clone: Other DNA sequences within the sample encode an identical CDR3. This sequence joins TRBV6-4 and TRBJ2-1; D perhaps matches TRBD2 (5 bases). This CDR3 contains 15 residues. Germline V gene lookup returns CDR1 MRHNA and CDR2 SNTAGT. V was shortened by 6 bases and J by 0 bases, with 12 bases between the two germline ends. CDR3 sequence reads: CASSESGGSYNEQFF. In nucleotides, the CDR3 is TGTGCCAGCAGCGAAAGCGGAGGCTCCTACAATGAGCAGTTCTTC.

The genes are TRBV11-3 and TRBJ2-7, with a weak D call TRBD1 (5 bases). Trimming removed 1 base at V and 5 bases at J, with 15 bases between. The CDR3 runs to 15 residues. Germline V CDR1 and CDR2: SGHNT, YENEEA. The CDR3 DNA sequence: TGTGCCAGCAGCTTAGTAGGGCAGGGAAACCACGAGCAGTACTTC. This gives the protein CASSLVGQGNHEQYF.